One and the same sample provided the 23 T cell receptor beta chains below, sequenced in a study of blood T cell repertoires in COVID-19. Some clones are missing from TCRdb's copy, which holds only in-frame ones; the method was immunoSEQ multiplex PCR. Among more than 70,000 clones listed, more than 80% were seen once. The specimen was peripheral blood. The source of these receptors is a woman older than 75 with acute or convalescent COVID-19.

The V call is TRBV6-5, the J call TRBJ1-2; TRBD1 agrees at 9 bases. Germline V gene data show CDR1 as MNHEY and CDR2 as SVGAGI. V dropped 11 bases and J dropped 5; count of bases not matched to a gene: 6. This CDR3 has 12 residues. This chain's CDR3 is CAGGQGRYGYTF. In nucleotides, the CDR3 is TGTGCCGGAGGACAGGGGCGGTATGGCTACACCTTC.

J is TRBJ2-1 and V is TRBV12-3 or TRBV12-4; D is ambiguous. Trimming shortened V by 7 bases and J by 0 bases, and 4 bases separated the two germline ends. The CDR3 runs 12 residues. CDR3 sequence (DNA): TGTGCCAGCACGGGCTCCTACAATGAGCAGTTCTTC. Translating gives CASTGSYNEQFF.

This clone is a singleton in its sample. The J gene is TRBJ1-2, the V gene TRBV15; the D is unclear. The V gene lost 0 bases and the J gene lost 4 bases, with 15 bases spanning the gap. The germline V gene has CDR1 LNHNV and CDR2 YYDKDF (reference sequence). The CDR3 covers 16 residues. This CDR3 reads CATSRDLAETLYGYTF. In nucleotides, the CDR3 is TGTGCCACCAGCAGAGATTTGGCGGAAACCCTCTATGGCTACACCTTC.

The rearrangement links TRBV9 to TRBJ2-1, with 7 bases fitting TRBD2. The germline V gene encodes CDR1 SGDLS and CDR2 YYNGEE. CDR3 length: 17 amino acids. J gave up 8 bases and V 0 bases, and 14 bases lay outside the gene matches. Here the CDR3 reads CASSVARAGLTPHEQFF. CDR3 nucleotide sequence: TGTGCCAGCAGCGTAGCTAGGGCGGGACTAACCCCTCATGAGCAGTTCTTC.

The chain recombines TRBV19 with TRBJ2-7; no firm D call. V gave up 4 bases and J gave up 1 base, with 11 bases separating them. CDR1 is LNHDA, CDR2 SQIVND, per germline (reference sequence). This CDR3 comprises 14 residues. Here the CDR3 reads CASSTQPTSYEQYF. CDR3 bases: TGTGCCAGTAGTACTCAACCGACTTCCTACGAGCAGTACTTC.

Concerning this clone itself: One end of the junction varies from germline; a read error may be responsible. The chain joins TRBV18 to TRBJ2-1, with D unclear. Germline lookup yields CDR1 KGHSH and CDR2 LQKENI. There are 15 residues in the CDR3. CDR3 in DNA: TGTGCCAGCTCCCCACTAAGCGTCGCATACAATGAGCAGTTCTTC. Translation: CASSPLSVAYNEQFF. Full variable domain (outside the CDR3, taken from reference TRBV18 and TRBJ2-1): NAGVMQNPRHLVRRRGQEARLRCSPMKGHSHVYWYRQLPEEGLKFMVYLQKENIIDESGMPKERFSAEFPKEGPSILRIQQVVRGDSAAYFCASSPLSVAYNEQFFGPGTRLTVL.

The chain combines TRBV5-1 with TRBJ2-7, with 8 bases lining up with TRBD1. The CDR3 is 15 amino acids. The germline V gene encodes CDR1 SGHRS and CDR2 YFSETQ. V gave up 4 bases and J gave up 3 bases; unmatched junction bases: 9. As DNA, the CDR3 is TGCGCCAGCAGCACCGGACAGGGTATTGTCTACGAGCAGTACTTC. Its translation is CASSTGQGIVYEQYF.

J is TRBJ2-3 and V is TRBV3-1 (or the pseudogene TRBV3-2), with D possibly TRBD1 on 6 matching bases. The V end was cut by 6 bases, the J end by 5 bases, with 15 bases between. Germline loops: CDR1 LGHDT, CDR2 YNNKEL (reference sequence). This CDR3 contains 14 residues. The CDR3 loop reads CASRYTGTKDTQYF. The CDR3 coding sequence is TGTGCCAGCAGATATACCGGGACAAAAGATACGCAGTATTTT.

The V and J genes are TRBV9 and TRBJ1-4; 7 nucleotides match TRBD1. The junction had 8 bases not matched to a gene; V was cut back by 3 bases and J by 3 bases. Germline V gene sequence: CDR1 SGDLS, CDR2 YYNGEE. The CDR3 covers 16 residues. The CDR3 region has the DNA TGTGCCAGCAGCGCTCCCGGGACAGCGTCTAATGAAAAACTGTTTTTT. It yields the protein CASSAPGTASNEKLFF.

V gene TRBV4-2 combines with J gene TRBJ2-1; no definite D call. Germline V gives CDR1 LGHNA, CDR2 YNFKEQ. Trimming left V 0 bases short and J 4 bases short, with 13 bases between. This CDR3 spans 16 amino acids. The CDR3: CASSQDLVAAYNEQFF. In DNA, the CDR3 is TGTGCCAGCAGCCAAGATCTGGTAGCTGCTTACAATGAGCAGTTCTTC.

The chain employs TRBV18 and TRBJ2-2, with D possibly matching TRBD1 (5 bases). V lost 3 bases and J 1 base, leaving 9 bases between the germline ends. The CDR3 consists of 15 residues. CDR1 is KGHSH, CDR2 LQKENI, per germline. CDR3 bases: TGTGCCAGCTCACCTTGGCAGGGGAACACCGGGGAGCTGTTTTTT. Translated: CASSPWQGNTGELFF.

The chain has TRBV19 and TRBJ2-6, with 7 positions matching TRBD2. This CDR3 region has 15 residues. V was pared by 7 bases and J by 2 bases, with 5 bases of the junction left unmatched. Germline-derived CDR1 and CDR2 are LNHDA and SQIVND (reference sequence). CDR3 region: CASTAGAAGANVLTF. CDR3 sequence (DNA): TGTGCCAGTACGGCGGGAGCTGCTGGGGCCAACGTCCTGACTTTC.

V gene TRBV28 combines with J gene TRBJ1-2; D might be TRBD1 (6 bases). V lost 4 bases and J 5 bases, leaving 14 bases between the germline ends. The CDR3 totals 14 residues. Germline CDR1 MDHEN, CDR2 SYDVKM. Written as DNA, the CDR3 is TGTGCCAGCAGTTCCTACAGGGCATCATATGGCTACACCTTC. Encoded protein: CASSSYRASYGYTF.

V and J are TRBV5-4 and TRBJ1-1; 7 bases are shared with TRBD1. Looked up from germline, CDR1 is SGHNT and CDR2 is YYREEE (reference sequence). V lost 2 bases to trimming and J lost 0 bases; unmatched junction nucleotides: 4. This CDR3 region has 15 residues. The CDR3 bases are TGTGCCAGCAGCTTCCTGACAGGGATGAACACTGAAGCTTTCTTT. Translation gives CASSFLTGMNTEAFF. The full variable domain, its missing parts supplied by reference TRBV5-4 and TRBJ1-1, is ETGVTQSPTHLIKTRGQQVTLRCSSQSGHNTVSWYQQALGQGPQFIFQYYREEENGRGNFPPRFSGLQFPNYSSELNVNALELDDSALYLCASSFLTGMNTEAFFGQGTRLTVV.

This chain links TRBV3-1 (or the pseudogene TRBV3-2) with TRBJ1-4; unclear D gene. Germline V lookup: CDR1 LGHDT, CDR2 YNNKEL (reference sequence). V lost 4 bases and J lost 7, with 13 bases in between. The CDR3 spans 14 residues. In DNA form, the CDR3 reads TGTGCCAGCAGCCCGAGTTGGAGGAGTGAAAAACTGTTTTTT. Its protein product is CASSPSWRSEKLFF.

V usage is TRBV6-5 and J usage is TRBJ2-1, with 9 positions matching TRBD1. V lost 3 bases to trimming and J lost 3 bases; unmatched junction nucleotides: 3. Germline values: CDR1 MNHEY, CDR2 SVGAGI. There are 15 residues in the CDR3. CDR3 protein: CASSYTGGGYNEQFF. CDR3 DNA: TGTGCCAGCAGTTATACAGGGGGCGGCTACAATGAGCAGTTCTTC.

This clone has just one count. The V call is TRBV2, the J call TRBJ2-5; D may be TRBD1 (5 bases). This CDR3 region has 14 residues. The ends were cut back, 6 bases at V and 1 base at J, with 12 bases in the middle. Germline V lookup: CDR1 SNHLY, CDR2 FYNNEI. The CDR3 DNA reads TGTGCCAGCAGACTTGACAGTCTCCAAGAGACCCAGTACTTC. Protein: CASRLDSLQETQYF.

The rearrangement joins TRBV4-2 to TRBJ1-2, with D perhaps matching TRBD1 (6 bases). The CDR3 totals 15 residues. Trimming left V 3 bases short and J 6 bases short, with 17 bases between. The germline CDR1 and CDR2 sequences are LGHNA and YNFKEQ. CDR3 coding DNA: TGTGCCAGCAGCCAGACCAGGGGCAGGCGAGATGGCTACACCTTC. Its translation: CASSQTRGRRDGYTF.

The rearrangement uses TRBV5-1 and TRBJ2-5; 12 positions agree with TRBD1. Germline V gene data show CDR1 as SGHRS and CDR2 as YFSETQ. V shed 4 bases, J shed 6 bases, and the junction held 7 bases outside the gene matches. The CDR3 spans 15 residues. This CDR3 reads CASSEAGQGAKTQYF. The CDR3 nucleotides read TGCGCCAGCAGCGAGGCGGGACAGGGGGCCAAGACCCAGTACTTC.

This chain links TRBV7-6 with TRBJ2-7; the D gene is possibly TRBD2 (6 bases). Per the germline V gene, CDR1 is SGHVS and CDR2 is FNYEAQ. The CDR3 loop spans 16 amino acids. The germline V and J ends were trimmed by 2 bases and 2 bases, with 16 bases remaining between them. The CDR3 loop reads CASSLLLGGAAYEQYF. The CDR3 DNA is TGTGCCAGCAGCTTACTCCTTGGCGGGGCGGCCTACGAGCAGTACTTC.

This chain joins TRBV2 and TRBJ2-3; 9 bases agree with TRBD2. CDR3 length: 14 residues. V shed 8 bases, J shed 3 bases, and the junction held 6 bases outside the gene matches. Germline CDR1 SNHLY, CDR2 FYNNEI. The CDR3 DNA follows: TGTGCCAGCTCTTGGACTAGCGTTACAGATACGCAGTATTTT. Protein product: CASSWTSVTDTQYF.

J is TRBJ1-4 and V is TRBV4-1, with unresolved D. CDR3 size: 15 residues. Germline-derived CDR1 and CDR2 are MGHRA and YSYEKL. V lost 2 bases and J 5 bases, leaving 12 bases between the germline ends. As DNA, the CDR3 is TGCGCCAGCAGCCAATCCCGAGGGTTAAATGAAAAACTGTTTTTT. This translates into CASSQSRGLNEKLFF.

V is TRBV19 and J is TRBJ1-3, with unresolved D. Trimming left V 4 bases short and J 2 bases short, with 6 bases between. The CDR3 sequence is 13 residues long. In germline, CDR1 is LNHDA, CDR2 SQIVND (reference sequence). The CDR3 spells CASSTLAGNTIYF. In DNA, the CDR3 is TGTGCCAGTAGTACCCTCGCTGGAAACACCATATATTTT.